Following are 27 T cell receptor beta chains from one sample sequenced in a study of T cell changes during pregnancy in multiple sclerosis. Sequenced by immunoSEQ multiplex PCR; TCRdb stores in-frame clones only, minus some. The table has 79,000 or so clones, more than 85% seen once. The sequencing here drew on peripheral blood, taken in the first trimester of pregnancy. The receptors were gathered from a female donor in good health, enrolled as a control in a pregnancy study.

V usage is TRBV4-3 and J usage is TRBJ2-1, with 7 bases identical to TRBD1. The CDR3 consists of 14 residues. V lost 3 bases and J lost 8; bases outside the gene matches: 7. Germline CDR1 reads LGHNA; CDR2 reads YSLEER. The DNA of the CDR3 is TGCGCCAGCAGCCAGGCGGACAGGTCTCATGAGCAGTTCTTC. This gives the protein CASSQADRSHEQFF.

This chain uses TRBV6-1 with TRBJ2-3, with TRBD2 matching over 7 bases. Germline trimming cut 4 bases from V and 2 bases from J; bases unmatched to any gene: 3. CDR1 is MNHNS and CDR2 is SASEGT in the germline V gene. The CDR3 length is 14 residues. In nucleotides, the CDR3 is TGTGCCAGCAGTGGCCTAGCGGCCACAGATACGCAGTATTTT. Translating gives CASSGLAATDTQYF.

The chain employs TRBV5-5 and TRBJ2-5; D not resolved. V shed 4 bases and J shed 5 bases, with 15 bases lying between them. This CDR3 spans 14 amino acids. From germline, CDR1 is SGHKS and CDR2 YYEKEE (reference sequence). CDR3 region: CASSPQVPLETQYF. In DNA, the CDR3 is TGTGCCAGCAGCCCCCAGGTCCCCCTGGAGACCCAGTACTTC.

This chain uses TRBV13 with TRBJ2-2; 7 bases agree with TRBD2. V shed 5 bases and J 7 bases; nucleotides not matched to a gene: 7. CDR1 is PRHDT and CDR2 is FYEKMQ in the germline V gene (reference sequence). The CDR3 loop spans 14 amino acids. The CDR3: CASSHRGEGGELFF. The CDR3 bases are TGTGCCAGCAGCCACCGGGGGGAAGGCGGGGAGCTGTTTTTT.

In its sample, this clone was seen a few times. The chain couples TRBV2 to TRBJ1-1, with 11 nucleotides matching TRBD1. The trim removed 6 bases at V and 8 bases at J, leaving 2 bases unmatched. This CDR3 region has 12 residues. Germline V gene lookup returns CDR1 SNHLY and CDR2 FYNNEI. The DNA of the CDR3 is TGTGCCAGCAGAGGGGACAGGGGGGAAGCTTTCTTT. It yields the protein CASRGDRGEAFF.

V and J are TRBV11-2 and TRBJ2-3; D might be TRBD2 (5 bases). The V gene's germline CDR1 is SGHAT and CDR2 FQNNGV. CDR3 length equals 18 residues. V was clipped by 3 bases and J by 0 bases, with 19 bases between them. The CDR3 region has the DNA TGTGCCAGCAGCTTCCGGCTTAGCGTAGACCTTAGCACAGATACGCAGTATTTT. Protein: CASSFRLSVDLSTDTQYF.

J is TRBJ2-7 and V is TRBV7-2, with 8 bases fitting TRBD1. From germline, CDR1 is SGHTA and CDR2 FQGNSA. V lost 5 bases, J lost 7 bases, and 10 bases stayed unmatched. The CDR3 contains 14 residues. The CDR3 DNA sequence: TGTGCCAGCAGCCAGGGGGCGGCCCCCCCGGAGCAGTACTTC. Its protein is CASSQGAAPPEQYF.

The chain employs TRBV27 and TRBJ2-3; possible D gene TRBD2, 5 bases. This CDR3 has 13 amino acids. Germline V gene sequence: CDR1 MNHEY, CDR2 SMNVEV (reference sequence). The V end lost 5 bases, the J end lost 1 base, and 7 bases lay between the germline ends. The CDR3 reads CASSPGGTDTQYF. The DNA for the CDR3 is TGTGCCAGCAGTCCCGGGGGCACAGATACGCAGTATTTT.

The chain combines TRBV28 with TRBJ2-1, with TRBD2 matching over 13 bases. In germline, CDR1 is MDHEN, CDR2 SYDVKM. V shed 3 bases and J 0 bases; nucleotides not matched to a gene: 17. The CDR3 is made up of 22 amino acids. CDR3 nucleotides: TGTGCCAGCAGTTTCTTATTTAGGGGTGGACTAGCGGGGGAGAGCTCCTACAATGAGCAGTTCTTC. Amino acid sequence: CASSFLFRGGLAGESSYNEQFF. Full variable domain (remainder filled in from reference TRBV28 and TRBJ2-1): DVKVTQSSRYLVKRTGEKVFLECVQDMDHENMFWYRQDPGLGLRLIYFSYDVKMKEKGDIPEGYSVSREKKERFSLILESASTNQTSMYLCASSFLFRGGLAGESSYNEQFFGPGTRLTVL.

This chain links TRBV9 with TRBJ2-3; 12 bases fit TRBD2. The CDR3 runs 18 residues. V shed 0 bases and J 1 base; nucleotides not matched to a gene: 6. Per germline, CDR1 SGDLS and CDR2 YYNGEE. CDR3 DNA: TGTGCCAGCAGCGTAGCATCGGGACTAGCGGGTCGCACAGATACGCAGTATTTT. Amino acids: CASSVASGLAGRTDTQYF.

The gene calls are TRBV2 and TRBJ2-1; 10 nucleotides align to TRBD2. This CDR3 spans 15 amino acids. After removal of 5 bases from V and 5 bases from J, the junction contained 6 bases not matched to a gene. Looked up from germline, CDR1 is SNHLY and CDR2 is FYNNEI. DNA for the CDR3: TGTGCCAGCAGTTTCCTAGGACTAGCGGACAATGAGCAGTTCTTC. Encoded protein: CASSFLGLADNEQFF.

CDR3 nucleotides: TGTGCCAGCAGTCCCCGGACAGGAACCTACGAGCAGTACTTC. This gives the protein CASSPRTGTYEQYF. V gene TRBV7-9 combines with J gene TRBJ2-7, with 7 bases fitting TRBD1. J gave up 2 bases and V 6 bases, and 7 bases lay outside the gene matches. This CDR3 has 14 residues. Per germline, CDR1 SEHNR and CDR2 FQNEAQ (reference sequence).

The chain links TRBV30 to TRBJ2-7; a weak D match, TRBD1 (6 bases). The CDR3 runs to 17 residues. Germline V CDR1 and CDR2: GTSNPN, SVGIG (reference sequence). V gave up 2 bases and J gave up 2 bases, with 22 bases separating them. The CDR3 bases are TGTGCCTGGAGTACGGGAAGAGGTGGGGGCGCGACCTACGAGCAGTACTTC. Translation: CAWSTGRGGGATYEQYF.

This chain links TRBV7-2 with TRBJ1-1, with D unresolved. Trimming took 5 bases from V and 1 from J, leaving 14 bases between them. The germline CDR1 and CDR2 sequences are SGHTA and FQGNSA. The CDR3 has 15 amino acids. CDR3 protein: CASSLKSPGNTEAFF. In nucleotides, the CDR3 is TGTGCCAGCAGCCTTAAGTCCCCCGGGAACACTGAAGCTTTCTTT. Based on the CDR3 plus reference TRBV7-2 and TRBJ1-1, the full variable domain is GAGVSQSPSNKVTEKGKDVELRCDPISGHTALYWYRQSLGQGLEFLIYFQGNSAPDKSGLPSDRFSAERTGGSVSTLTIQRTQQEDSAVYLCASSLKSPGNTEAFFGQGTRLTVV.

The chain couples TRBV30 to TRBJ2-1; 8 bases are shared with TRBD1. The V gene's germline CDR1 is GTSNPN and CDR2 SVGIG (reference sequence). With 7 bases clipped from V and 4 bases from J, the junction kept 3 bases outside the gene matches. This CDR3 is built from 12 residues. Here the CDR3 reads CASGQGYNEQFF. CDR3 in DNA: TGTGCCTCTGGACAGGGATACAATGAGCAGTTCTTC.

The J gene is TRBJ2-2, the V gene TRBV15; a possible D gene is TRBD2 (6 bases). Per germline, CDR1 LNHNV and CDR2 YYDKDF (reference sequence). The CDR3 has 12 amino acids. The V and J ends lost 11 bases and 0 bases respectively, with 7 bases between them. The CDR3 bases are TGTGCCTCGGGGGCGAACACCGGGGAGCTGTTTTTT. It encodes CASGANTGELFF.

The J gene is TRBJ1-3, the V gene TRBV9; D is possibly TRBD1 (5 bases). CDR1 SGDLS and CDR2 YYNGEE come from the germline V gene. This CDR3 comprises 15 residues. The ends were cut back, 1 base at V and 4 bases at J, with 12 bases in the middle. The CDR3 reads CASSVPPGGGNTIYF. As DNA, the CDR3 is TGTGCCAGCAGCGTACCCCCCGGGGGGGGAAACACCATATATTTT.

This clone was recorded a few times. This sequence joins TRBV2 and TRBJ1-1; D remains unclear. Germline V lookup: CDR1 SNHLY, CDR2 FYNNEI. Between the trimmed V and J ends, which lost 0 bases and 0 bases, there was a span of 11 bases. CDR3 length equals 16 residues. The CDR3 loop is CASSEAYGEMNTEAFF. The CDR3 DNA reads as TGTGCCAGCAGTGAAGCGTACGGGGAGATGAACACTGAAGCTTTCTTT.

This rearrangement joins TRBV6-5 to TRBJ2-7; 8 bases line up with TRBD2. CDR1 is MNHEY, CDR2 SVGAGI, per germline. The CDR3 covers 15 residues. V was pared by 10 bases and J by 0 bases, with 11 bases of the junction left unmatched. The CDR3 DNA reads as TGTGCCACACGCCCGGGGGGGTGGAGCTCCTACGAGCAGTACTTC. This codes for CATRPGGWSSYEQYF.

The V call is TRBV4-2, the J call TRBJ2-6; 9 nucleotides align to TRBD2. J was trimmed by 1 base and V by 10 bases; bases with no gene match: 8. CDR1 and CDR2 from the germline V gene are LGHNA and YNFKEQ. The CDR3 extends over 16 amino acids. CDR3 protein: CATSAGGLSGANVLTF. The CDR3 nucleotides are TGTGCCACTTCAGCGGGGGGCCTTTCTGGGGCCAACGTCCTGACTTTC.

This chain uses TRBV18 with TRBJ2-2; D unresolved. This CDR3 region has 15 residues. V dropped 3 bases and J dropped 5 bases, with 13 bases sitting between them. Germline V gene lookup returns CDR1 KGHSH and CDR2 LQKENI. This chain's CDR3 is CASSPVSRVTGELFF. The CDR3 nucleotides are TGTGCCAGCTCACCTGTTTCCCGAGTAACCGGGGAGCTGTTTTTT.

This rearrangement joins TRBV4-3 to TRBJ1-1; 11 bases match TRBD1. Germline lookup yields CDR1 LGHNA and CDR2 YSLEER. This CDR3 comprises 15 residues. V trimming: 1 base; J trimming: 4 bases; junction bases outside the gene matches: 2. CDR3 sequence reads: CASSQVGTGGTEAFF. CDR3 nucleotide sequence: TGCGCCAGCAGCCAAGTCGGGACAGGGGGCACTGAAGCTTTCTTT.

V and J are TRBV4-1 and TRBJ1-4, with 8 bases fitting TRBD1. J gave up 5 bases and V 0 bases, and 8 bases lay outside the gene matches. Germline CDR1 MGHRA, CDR2 YSYEKL. This CDR3 region has 17 residues. The CDR3 region has the DNA TGCGCCAGCAGCCAAGACCCAGGGGGCCGACCGAATGAAAAACTGTTTTTT. It specifies CASSQDPGGRPNEKLFF.

This CDR3 is CASSQRDSSYNEQFF. The CDR3 nucleotides are TGTGCCAGCAGCCAGCGGGACAGTTCCTACAATGAGCAGTTCTTC. The gene calls are TRBV4-2 and TRBJ2-1; D perhaps matches TRBD1 (7 bases). Trimming cost V 3 bases and J 1 base, with 10 bases left between them. The germline CDR1 and CDR2 sequences are LGHNA and YNFKEQ. The CDR3 runs 15 residues.

This clone has a handful of counts. Other DNA sequences in this specimen translate into the identical CDR3. The V and J genes are TRBV18 and TRBJ1-1, with TRBD1 matching 8 bases. Germline values: CDR1 KGHSH, CDR2 LQKENI. The CDR3 contains 14 residues. V lost 3 bases to trimming and J lost 1 base; unmatched junction nucleotides: 1. CDR3 protein: CASSPGQGNTEAFF. The DNA of the CDR3 is TGTGCCAGCTCACCTGGACAGGGGAACACTGAAGCTTTCTTT.

The CDR3 spells CASSNGQGVKDTEAFF. The CDR3 DNA is TGTGCCAGCTCAAACGGACAGGGGGTAAAGGACACTGAAGCTTTCTTT. V usage is TRBV27 and J usage is TRBJ1-1, with 10 bases aligning to TRBD1. V was clipped by 8 bases and J by 3 bases; unmatched bases: 12. Germline V CDR1 and CDR2: MNHEY, SMNVEV (reference sequence). CDR3 size: 16 residues.

The chain joins TRBV9 to TRBJ1-2, with D possibly TRBD1 on 6 matching bases. V lost 3 bases and J 8 bases, leaving 11 bases between the germline ends. The CDR3 contains 12 residues. Per germline, CDR1 SGDLS and CDR2 YYNGEE. CDR3 in amino acids: CASSDRARGYTF. In nucleotides, the CDR3 is TGTGCCAGCAGCGACAGGGCTCGCGGCTACACCTTC.